This T cell receptor (beta chain) was found in a study of human T cells and chemical hapten exposure. Study details: A 2 cm by 2 cm inner upper arm patch received 2% DPC for sensitization.

Germline CDR1 is LNHDA and CDR2 is SQIVND (reference sequence). This CDR3 has 13 residues. V was clipped by 6 bases and J by 4 bases, with 12 bases between them. Time point in this sample: patch test 1, 2 weeks after DPC sensitization. Sample treatment: therapeutic diphenylcyclopropenone sensitization with weekly scalp DPC. As the library was built, unique molecular identifiers were attached to individual cDNA molecules. TCRdb re-derived calls from the RACE reads in MiXCR, one entry per CDR3 protein. This sample has 180,000 or so distinct CDR3 sequences, with roughly 15% found just once. The sequence was collected from a woman aged 25 to 39 with alopecia areata. Some clones in this sample may be carry-over from other donors' samples. Sequenced here: whole blood, sampled in connection with sensitization to the hapten diphenylcyclopropenone (DPC). This rearrangement joins TRBV19 to TRBJ2-5; D not resolved. The CDR3 loop reads CASSADPGETQYF. The CDR3 nucleotides read TGTGCCAGTAGCGCTGACCCCGGAGAGACCCAGTACTTC.